These 3 T cell receptor beta chains were all obtained from the same sample, sequenced in a study of shared clonotypes between healthy human individuals. Sequencing used immunoSEQ multiplex PCR; TCRdb keeps in-frame clones, though not all of them. Of fewer than 3 million clones listed, 80% to 95% are singletons. Sequencing was carried out using naive CD4+ T cells from PBMCs. Subset described: CD45RA+ positively selected. The receptors were gathered from a man aged 18 to 30 in good health. Some clones in this sample may be carry-over from other donors' samples.

This chain uses TRBV7-2 with TRBJ2-1; weak D call: TRBD1 (6 bases). V was clipped by 2 bases and J by 3 bases, with 11 bases between them. The CDR3 contains 15 residues. Germline values: CDR1 SGHTA, CDR2 FQGNSA. As DNA, the CDR3 is TGTGCCAGCAGCTTAAGGCAGGGGTTCTACAATGAGCAGTTCTTC. This gives the protein CASSLRQGFYNEQFF.

The chain employs TRBV28 and TRBJ2-7, with TRBD2 as a possible D gene (5 bases). V was trimmed by 1 base and J by 1 base, leaving 17 bases between them. Germline lookup yields CDR1 MDHEN and CDR2 SYDVKM. The CDR3 runs 17 residues. The CDR3 spells CASSLLIAQGLSYEQYF. The CDR3 DNA follows: TGTGCCAGCAGTTTATTAATCGCCCAAGGACTTTCCTACGAGCAGTACTTC. The full variable domain, completed using reference TRBV28 and TRBJ2-7, is DVKVTQSSRYLVKRTGEKVFLECVQDMDHENMFWYRQDPGLGLRLIYFSYDVKMKEKGDIPEGYSVSREKKERFSLILESASTNQTSMYLCASSLLIAQGLSYEQYFGPGTRLTVT.

This rearrangement joins TRBV5-5 to TRBJ2-7, with 11 bases lining up with TRBD2. Looked up from germline, CDR1 is SGHKS and CDR2 is YYEKEE (reference sequence). The CDR3 runs to 17 residues. Trimming removed 4 bases from V and 2 bases from J; junction bases left unmatched: 11. Here the CDR3 reads CASSTRPGTSGTYEQYF. Here the CDR3 DNA reads TGTGCCAGCAGCACGCGACCCGGGACTAGCGGAACCTACGAGCAGTACTTC.